This T cell receptor (beta chain) was documented in a study of cytomegalovirus exposure and HLA in healthy donors. Study as a whole: In an early release, HLA-typed donors contributed about 80 million unique TCR sequences.

Primers: 60 Vbeta forward and 13 Jbeta reverse. Some clones are missing from TCRdb's copy, which holds only in-frame ones; the method was immunoSEQ multiplex PCR. The sample holds some 200,000 clones; 55% to 75% are singletons and the top ten take 2.6%. With respect to this clone: Its antigen is still unknown.

Findings of the study overall: Donors belonging to an Asian-associated ancestry cluster reportedly showed fewer N-insertions in productive TCRs than the approximately 700-donor mean, according to what a later analysis found. Equally common other TCR beta chains were less clonally expanded than HLA-associated ones, a later analysis found.

CDR1 is MNHEY and CDR2 is SVGAGI in the germline V gene. The CDR3 length is 14 residues. V lost 7 bases, J lost 5 bases, and 8 bases stayed unmatched. This TCR came from a man aged 35-49 years in good health and CMV-seropositive. The sequencing input was PBMCs. The V and J genes are TRBV6-5 and TRBJ1-1; 9 bases match TRBD1. The CDR3 protein is CASTWTGDSTEAFF. In DNA form, the CDR3 reads TGTGCCAGCACCTGGACAGGGGATTCGACTGAAGCTTTCTTT.